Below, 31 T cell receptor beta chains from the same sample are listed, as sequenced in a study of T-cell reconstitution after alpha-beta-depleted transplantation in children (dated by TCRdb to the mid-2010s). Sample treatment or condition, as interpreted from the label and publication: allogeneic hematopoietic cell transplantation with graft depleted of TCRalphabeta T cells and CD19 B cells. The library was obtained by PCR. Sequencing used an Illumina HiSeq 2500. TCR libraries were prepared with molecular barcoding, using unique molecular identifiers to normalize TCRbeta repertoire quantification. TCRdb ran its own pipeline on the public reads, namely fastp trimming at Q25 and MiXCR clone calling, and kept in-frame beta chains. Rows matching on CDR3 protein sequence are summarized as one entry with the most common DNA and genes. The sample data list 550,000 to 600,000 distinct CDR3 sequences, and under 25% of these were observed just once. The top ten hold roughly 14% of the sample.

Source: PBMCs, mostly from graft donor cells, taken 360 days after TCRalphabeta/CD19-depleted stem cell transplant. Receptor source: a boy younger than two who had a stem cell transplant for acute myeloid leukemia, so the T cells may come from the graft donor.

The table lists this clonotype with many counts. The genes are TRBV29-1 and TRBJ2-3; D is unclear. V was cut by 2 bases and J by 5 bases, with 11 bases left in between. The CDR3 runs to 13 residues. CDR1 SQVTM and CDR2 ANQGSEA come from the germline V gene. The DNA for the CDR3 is TGCAGCGTTGAATTTACAGTGGGAGATACGCAGTATTTT. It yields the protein CSVEFTVGDTQYF.

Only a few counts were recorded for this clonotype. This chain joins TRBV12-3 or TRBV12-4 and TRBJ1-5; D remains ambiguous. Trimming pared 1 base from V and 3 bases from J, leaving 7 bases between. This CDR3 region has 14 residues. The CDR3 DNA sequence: TGTGCCAGCAGTTTAGGACCGAACAATCAGCCCCAGCATTTT. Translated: CASSLGPNNQPQHF.

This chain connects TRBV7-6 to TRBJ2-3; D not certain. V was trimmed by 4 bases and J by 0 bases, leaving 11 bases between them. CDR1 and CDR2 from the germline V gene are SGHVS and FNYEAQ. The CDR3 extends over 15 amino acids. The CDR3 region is CASSSGPESTDTQYF. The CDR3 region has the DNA TGTGCCAGCAGCTCCGGTCCCGAAAGCACAGATACGCAGTATTTT.

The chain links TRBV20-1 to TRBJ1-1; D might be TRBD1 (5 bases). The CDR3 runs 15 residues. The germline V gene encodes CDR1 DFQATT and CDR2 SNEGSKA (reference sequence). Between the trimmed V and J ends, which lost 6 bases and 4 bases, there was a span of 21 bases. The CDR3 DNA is TGCAGTGCCCGCGGGGCCTTAGGAGGGTCCACTGAAGCTTTCTTT. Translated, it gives CSARGALGGSTEAFF.

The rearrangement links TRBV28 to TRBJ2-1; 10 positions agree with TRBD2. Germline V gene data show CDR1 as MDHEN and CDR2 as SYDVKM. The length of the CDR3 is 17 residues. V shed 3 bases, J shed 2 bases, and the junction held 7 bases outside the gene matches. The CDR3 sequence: CASSFSGTSVPYNEQFF. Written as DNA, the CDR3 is TGTGCCAGCAGTTTCTCCGGGACTAGCGTTCCCTACAATGAGCAGTTCTTC.

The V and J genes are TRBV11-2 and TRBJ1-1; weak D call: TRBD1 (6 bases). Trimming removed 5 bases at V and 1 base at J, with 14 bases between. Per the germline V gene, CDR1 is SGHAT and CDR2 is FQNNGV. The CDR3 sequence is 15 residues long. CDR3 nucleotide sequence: TGTGCCAGCAGCACCGTACAGGGTAGGAACACTGAAGCTTTCTTT. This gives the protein CASSTVQGRNTEAFF. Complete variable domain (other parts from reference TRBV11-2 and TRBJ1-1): EAGVAQSPRYKIIEKRQSVAFWCNPISGHATLYWYQQILGQGPKLLIQFQNNGVVDDSQLPKDRFSAERLKGVDSTLKIQPAKLEDSAVYLCASSTVQGRNTEAFFGQGTRLTVV.

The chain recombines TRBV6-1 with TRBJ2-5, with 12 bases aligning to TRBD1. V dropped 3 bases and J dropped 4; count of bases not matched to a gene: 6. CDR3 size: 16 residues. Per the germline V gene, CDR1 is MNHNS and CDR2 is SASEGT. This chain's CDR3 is CASSDRDRGPSETQYF. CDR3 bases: TGTGCCAGCAGTGACCGGGACAGGGGGCCGTCAGAGACCCAGTACTTC.

CDR3 in amino acids: CASSLGPELGETQYF. In DNA, the CDR3 is TGTGCCAGCAGTTTGGGACCAGAGCTCGGAGAGACCCAGTACTTC. V and J are TRBV12-3 or TRBV12-4 and TRBJ2-5; D is tentatively TRBD1 or TRBD2 (5 bases each). The CDR3 contains 15 residues. V was trimmed by 3 bases and J by 4 bases, leaving 15 bases between them.

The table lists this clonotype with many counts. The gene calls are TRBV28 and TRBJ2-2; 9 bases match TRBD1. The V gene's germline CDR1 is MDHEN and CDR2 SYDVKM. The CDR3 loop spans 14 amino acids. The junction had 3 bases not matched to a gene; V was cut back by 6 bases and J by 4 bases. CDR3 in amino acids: CASRRDRVTGELFF. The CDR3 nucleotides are TGTGCCAGCAGAAGGGACAGGGTCACCGGGGAGCTGTTTTTT.

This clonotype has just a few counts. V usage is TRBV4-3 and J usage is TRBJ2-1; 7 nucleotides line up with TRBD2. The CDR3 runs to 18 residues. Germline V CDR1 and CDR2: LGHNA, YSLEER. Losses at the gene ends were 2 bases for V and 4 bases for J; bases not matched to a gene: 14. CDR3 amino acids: CASSQLALGGIRYNEQFF. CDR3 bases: TGCGCCAGCAGCCAACTCGCACTCGGGGGGATCCGGTACAATGAGCAGTTCTTC.

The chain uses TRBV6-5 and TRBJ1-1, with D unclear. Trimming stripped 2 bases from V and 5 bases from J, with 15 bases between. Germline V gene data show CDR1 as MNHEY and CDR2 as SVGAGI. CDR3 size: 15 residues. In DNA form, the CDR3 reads TGTGCCAGCAGTTACCATGGAGGCAGGTCAACTGAAGCTTTCTTT. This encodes CASSYHGGRSTEAFF.

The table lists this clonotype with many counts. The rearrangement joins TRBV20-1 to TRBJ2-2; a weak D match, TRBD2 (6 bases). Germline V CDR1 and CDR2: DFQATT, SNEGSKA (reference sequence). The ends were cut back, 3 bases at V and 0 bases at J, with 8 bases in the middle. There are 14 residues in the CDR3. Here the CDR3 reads CSARRGPNTGELFF. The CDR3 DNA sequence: TGCAGTGCTAGGCGGGGCCCGAACACCGGGGAGCTGTTTTTT.

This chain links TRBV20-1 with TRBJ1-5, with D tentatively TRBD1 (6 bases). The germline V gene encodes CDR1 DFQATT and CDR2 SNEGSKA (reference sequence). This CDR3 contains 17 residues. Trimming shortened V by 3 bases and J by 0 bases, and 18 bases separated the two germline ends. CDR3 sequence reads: CSAREQQGHYSNQPQHF. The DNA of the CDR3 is TGCAGTGCTAGGGAGCAACAGGGACATTATAGCAATCAGCCCCAGCATTTT.

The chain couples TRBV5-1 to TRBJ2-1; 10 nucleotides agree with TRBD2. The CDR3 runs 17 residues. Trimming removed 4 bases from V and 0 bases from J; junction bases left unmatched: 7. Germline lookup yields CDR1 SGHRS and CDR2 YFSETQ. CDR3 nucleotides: TGCGCCAGCAGCATCCCCGGACTAGCGGCCTCCTACAATGAGCAGTTCTTC. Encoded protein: CASSIPGLAASYNEQFF.

CDR3 sequence (DNA): TGCAGTGCTAGAGATAGTTTGGGCCAACCGGCCGGCAAAAACATTCAGTACTTC. This sequence encodes CSARDSLGQPAGKNIQYF. The chain is built from TRBV20-1 and TRBJ2-4, with no clear D. Between the trimmed V and J ends, which lost 0 bases and 3 bases, there was a span of 21 bases. This CDR3 has 18 residues. Germline V gene sequence: CDR1 DFQATT, CDR2 SNEGSKA (reference sequence).

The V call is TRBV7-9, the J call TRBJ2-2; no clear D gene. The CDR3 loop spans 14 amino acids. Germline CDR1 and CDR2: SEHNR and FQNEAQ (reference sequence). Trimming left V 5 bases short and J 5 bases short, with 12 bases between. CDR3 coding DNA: TGTGCCAGCAGCGCCGGACCTCCGACCGGGGAGCTGTTTTTT. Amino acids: CASSAGPPTGELFF.

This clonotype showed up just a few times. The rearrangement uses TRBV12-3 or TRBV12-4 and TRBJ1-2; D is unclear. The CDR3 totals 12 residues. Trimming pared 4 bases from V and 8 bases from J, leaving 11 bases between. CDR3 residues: CASSSTSIGYTF. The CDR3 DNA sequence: TGTGCCAGCAGTTCGACCTCTATCGGCTACACCTTC.

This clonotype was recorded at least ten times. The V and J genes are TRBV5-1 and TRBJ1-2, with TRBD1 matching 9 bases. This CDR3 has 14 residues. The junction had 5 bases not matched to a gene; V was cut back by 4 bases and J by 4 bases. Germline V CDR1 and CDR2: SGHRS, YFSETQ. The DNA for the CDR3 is TGCGCCAGCAGCACGGGACAGGGAGTCTATGGCTACACCTTC. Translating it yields CASSTGQGVYGYTF.

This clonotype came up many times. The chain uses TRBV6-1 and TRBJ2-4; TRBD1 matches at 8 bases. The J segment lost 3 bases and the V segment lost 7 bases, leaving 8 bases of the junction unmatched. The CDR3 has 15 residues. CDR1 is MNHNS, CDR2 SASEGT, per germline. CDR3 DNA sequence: TGTGCCAGCACCTCGACAGGGGTTAGCAAAAACATTCAGTACTTC. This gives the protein CASTSTGVSKNIQYF.

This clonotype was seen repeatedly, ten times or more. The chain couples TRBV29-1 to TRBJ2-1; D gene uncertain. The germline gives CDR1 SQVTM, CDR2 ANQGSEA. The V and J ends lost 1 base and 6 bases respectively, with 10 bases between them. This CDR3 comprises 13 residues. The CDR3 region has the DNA TGCAGCGTTGAAGGCGTTAGTGTCAATGAGCAGTTCTTC. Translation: CSVEGVSVNEQFF.

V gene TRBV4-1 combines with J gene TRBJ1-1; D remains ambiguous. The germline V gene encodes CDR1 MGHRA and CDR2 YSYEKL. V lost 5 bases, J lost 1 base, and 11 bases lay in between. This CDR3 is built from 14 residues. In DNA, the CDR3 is TGCGCCAGCAGCTACCGGGCTGGGAACACTGAAGCTTTCTTT. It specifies CASSYRAGNTEAFF.

The CDR3 sequence is CASSLSGSSEAFF. Here the CDR3 DNA reads TGTGCCAGCAGCTTATCGGGTTCATCTGAAGCTTTCTTT. The rearrangement links TRBV12-3 or TRBV12-4 to TRBJ1-1, with D unclear. V shed 6 bases and J shed 6 bases, with 14 bases lying between them. The CDR3 is 13 amino acids.

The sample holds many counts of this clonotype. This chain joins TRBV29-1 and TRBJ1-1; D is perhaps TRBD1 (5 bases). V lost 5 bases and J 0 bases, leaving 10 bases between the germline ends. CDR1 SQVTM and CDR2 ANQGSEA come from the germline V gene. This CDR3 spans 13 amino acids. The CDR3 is CSVLTEMNTEAFF. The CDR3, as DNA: TGCAGCGTTCTGACAGAAATGAACACTGAAGCTTTCTTT.

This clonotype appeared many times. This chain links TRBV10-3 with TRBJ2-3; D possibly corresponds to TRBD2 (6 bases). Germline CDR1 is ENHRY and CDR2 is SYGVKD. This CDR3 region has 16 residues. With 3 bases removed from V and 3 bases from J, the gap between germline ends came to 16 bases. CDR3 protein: CAISEARGAGTDTQYF. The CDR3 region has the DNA TGTGCCATCAGTGAAGCACGCGGGGCTGGGACAGATACGCAGTATTTT.

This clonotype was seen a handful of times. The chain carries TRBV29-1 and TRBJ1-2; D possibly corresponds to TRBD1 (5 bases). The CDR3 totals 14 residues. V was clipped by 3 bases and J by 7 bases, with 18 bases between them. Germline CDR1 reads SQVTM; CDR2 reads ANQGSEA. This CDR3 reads CSVDVDSPTAGYTF. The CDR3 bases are TGCAGCGTTGACGTAGACAGTCCTACCGCTGGCTACACCTTC.

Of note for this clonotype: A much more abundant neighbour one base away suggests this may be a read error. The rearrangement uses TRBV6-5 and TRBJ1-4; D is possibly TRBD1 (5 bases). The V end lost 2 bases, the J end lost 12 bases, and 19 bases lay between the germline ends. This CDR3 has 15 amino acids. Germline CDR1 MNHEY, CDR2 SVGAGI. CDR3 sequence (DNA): TGTGCCAGCAGTTACACAGGATGGGTTGGAGAAGAACTGTTTTTT. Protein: CASSYTGWVGEELFF.

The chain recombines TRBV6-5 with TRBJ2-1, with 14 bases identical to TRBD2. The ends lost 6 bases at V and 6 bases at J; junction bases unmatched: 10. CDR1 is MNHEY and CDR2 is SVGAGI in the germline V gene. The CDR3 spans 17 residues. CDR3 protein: CASRFSGTSGGGNEQFF. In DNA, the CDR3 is TGTGCCAGCAGATTCTCCGGGACTAGCGGGGGAGGCAATGAGCAGTTCTTC.

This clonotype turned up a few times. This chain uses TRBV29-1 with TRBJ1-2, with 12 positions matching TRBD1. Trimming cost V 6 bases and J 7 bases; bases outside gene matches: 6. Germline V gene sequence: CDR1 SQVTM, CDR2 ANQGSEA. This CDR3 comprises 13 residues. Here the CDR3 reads CSVGTGGVRGYTF. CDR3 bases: TGCAGCGTCGGGACAGGGGGCGTGCGTGGCTACACCTTC.

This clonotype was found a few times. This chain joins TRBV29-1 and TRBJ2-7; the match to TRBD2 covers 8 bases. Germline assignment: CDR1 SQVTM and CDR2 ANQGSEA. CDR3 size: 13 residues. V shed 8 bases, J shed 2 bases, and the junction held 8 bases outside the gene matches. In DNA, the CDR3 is TGCAGCACATCGGGGGGGAGCCCCTACGAGCAGTACTTC. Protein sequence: CSTSGGSPYEQYF.

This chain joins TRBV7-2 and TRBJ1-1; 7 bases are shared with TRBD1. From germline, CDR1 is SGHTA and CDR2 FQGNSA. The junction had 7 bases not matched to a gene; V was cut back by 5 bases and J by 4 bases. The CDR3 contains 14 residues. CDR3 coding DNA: TGTGCCAGCAGCGCTCAGCCAGGGGGCACTGAAGCTTTCTTT. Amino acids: CASSAQPGGTEAFF.

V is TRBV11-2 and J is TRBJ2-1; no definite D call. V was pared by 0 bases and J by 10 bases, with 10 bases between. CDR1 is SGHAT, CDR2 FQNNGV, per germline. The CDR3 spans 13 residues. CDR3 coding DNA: TGTGCCAGCAGCTTAGATCATGGTAGCGAGCAGTTCTTC. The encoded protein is CASSLDHGSEQFF. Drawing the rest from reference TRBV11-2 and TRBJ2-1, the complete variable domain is EAGVAQSPRYKIIEKRQSVAFWCNPISGHATLYWYQQILGQGPKLLIQFQNNGVVDDSQLPKDRFSAERLKGVDSTLKIQPAKLEDSAVYLCASSLDHGSEQFFGPGTRLTVL.